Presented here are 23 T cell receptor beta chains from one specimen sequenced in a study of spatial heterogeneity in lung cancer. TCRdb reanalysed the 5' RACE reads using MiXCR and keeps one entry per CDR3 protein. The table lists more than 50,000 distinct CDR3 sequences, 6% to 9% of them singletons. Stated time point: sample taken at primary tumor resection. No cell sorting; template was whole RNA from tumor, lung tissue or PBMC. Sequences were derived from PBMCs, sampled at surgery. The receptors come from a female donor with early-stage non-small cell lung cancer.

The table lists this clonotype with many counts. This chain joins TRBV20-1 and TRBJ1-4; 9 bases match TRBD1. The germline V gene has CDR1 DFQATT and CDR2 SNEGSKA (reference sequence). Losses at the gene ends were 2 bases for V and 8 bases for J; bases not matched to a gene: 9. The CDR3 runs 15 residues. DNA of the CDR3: TGCAGTGCTAGACCCCGGACAGGGGAGGGGGAAAAACTGTTTTTT. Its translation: CSARPRTGEGEKLFF.

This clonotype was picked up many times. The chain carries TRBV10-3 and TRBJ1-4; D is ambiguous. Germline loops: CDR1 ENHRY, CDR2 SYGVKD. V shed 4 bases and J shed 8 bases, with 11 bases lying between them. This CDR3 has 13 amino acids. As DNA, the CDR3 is TGTGCCATCAGTGGTTCGGATGGCGAAAAACTGTTTTTT. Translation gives CAISGSDGEKLFF.

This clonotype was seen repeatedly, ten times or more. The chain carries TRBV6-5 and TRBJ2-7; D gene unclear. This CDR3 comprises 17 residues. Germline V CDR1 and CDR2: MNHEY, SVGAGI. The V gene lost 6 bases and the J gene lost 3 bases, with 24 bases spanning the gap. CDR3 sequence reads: CASSQLLARGTYYEQYF. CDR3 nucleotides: TGTGCCAGCAGCCAACTCCTGGCCCGAGGAACCTACTACGAGCAGTACTTC.

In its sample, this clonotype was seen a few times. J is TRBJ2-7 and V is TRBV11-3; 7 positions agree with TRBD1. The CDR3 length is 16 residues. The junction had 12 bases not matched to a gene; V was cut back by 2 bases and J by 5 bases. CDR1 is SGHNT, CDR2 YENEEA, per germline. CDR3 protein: CASSLSGKTGFDEQYF. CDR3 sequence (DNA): TGTGCCAGCAGCTTATCCGGAAAGACAGGGTTCGACGAGCAGTACTTC.

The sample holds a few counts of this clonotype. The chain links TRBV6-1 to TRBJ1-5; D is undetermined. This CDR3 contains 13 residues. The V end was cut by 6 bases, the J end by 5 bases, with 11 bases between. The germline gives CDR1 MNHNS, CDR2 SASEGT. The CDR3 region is CASSPFRDQPQHF. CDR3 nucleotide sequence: TGTGCCAGCAGCCCATTTAGGGATCAGCCCCAGCATTTT.

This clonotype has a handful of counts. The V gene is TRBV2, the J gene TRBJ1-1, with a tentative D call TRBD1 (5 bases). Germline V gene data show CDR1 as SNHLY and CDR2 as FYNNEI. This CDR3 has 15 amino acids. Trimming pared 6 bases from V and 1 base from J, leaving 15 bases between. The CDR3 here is CASSPPGRPNTEAFF. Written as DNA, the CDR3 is TGTGCCAGCAGCCCCCCGGGACGCCCGAACACTGAAGCTTTCTTT.

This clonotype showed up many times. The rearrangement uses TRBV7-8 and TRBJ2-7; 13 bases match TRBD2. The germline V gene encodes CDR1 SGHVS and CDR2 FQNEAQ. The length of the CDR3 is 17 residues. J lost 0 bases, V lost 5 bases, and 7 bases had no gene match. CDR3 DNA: TGTGCCAGCAGCCCGAGACTAGCGGGGGGCTTCTCCTACGAGCAGTACTTC. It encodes CASSPRLAGGFSYEQYF. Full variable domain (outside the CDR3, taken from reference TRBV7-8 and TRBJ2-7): GAGVSQSPRYKVAKRGQDVALRCDPISGHVSLFWYQQALGQGPEFLTYFQNEAQLDKSGLPSDRFFAERPEGSVSTLKIQRTQQEDSAVYLCASSPRLAGGFSYEQYFGPGTRLTVT.

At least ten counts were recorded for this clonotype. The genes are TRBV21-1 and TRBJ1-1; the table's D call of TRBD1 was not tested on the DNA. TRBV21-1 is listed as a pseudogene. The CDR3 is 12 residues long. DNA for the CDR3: TGTGCCACGAGGGACAGCTCCACTGTAGCTTTCTTT. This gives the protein CATRDSSTVAFF.

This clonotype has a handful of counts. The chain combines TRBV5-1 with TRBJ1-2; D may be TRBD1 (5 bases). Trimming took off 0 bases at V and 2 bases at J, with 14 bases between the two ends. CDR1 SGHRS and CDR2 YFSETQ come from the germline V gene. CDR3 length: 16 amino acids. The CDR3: CASSLVGAGRNYGYTF. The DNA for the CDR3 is TGCGCCAGCAGCTTGGTAGGGGCAGGGAGGAACTATGGCTACACCTTC. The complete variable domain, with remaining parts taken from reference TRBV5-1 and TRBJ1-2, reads KAGVTQTPRYLIKTRGQQVTLSCSPISGHRSVSWYQQTPGQGLQFLFEYFSETQRNKGNFPGRFSGRQFSNSRSEMNVSTLELGDSALYLCASSLVGAGRNYGYTFGSGTRLTVV.

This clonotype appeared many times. DNA of the CDR3: TGTGCCAGCAGTTACCGTGGAGATACGCAGTATTTT. The encoded protein is CASSYRGDTQYF. V and J are TRBV6-5 and TRBJ2-3; D gene uncertain. Germline-derived CDR1 and CDR2 are MNHEY and SVGAGI. Trimming removed 2 bases at V and 5 bases at J, with 5 bases between. The CDR3 length is 12 residues.

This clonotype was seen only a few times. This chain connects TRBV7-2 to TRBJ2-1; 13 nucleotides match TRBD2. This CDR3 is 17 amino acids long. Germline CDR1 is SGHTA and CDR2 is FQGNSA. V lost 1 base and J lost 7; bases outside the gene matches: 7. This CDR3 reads CASSLGRTSGGQNEQFF. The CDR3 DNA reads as TGTGCCAGCAGCTTAGGGCGGACTAGCGGGGGCCAGAATGAGCAGTTCTTC.

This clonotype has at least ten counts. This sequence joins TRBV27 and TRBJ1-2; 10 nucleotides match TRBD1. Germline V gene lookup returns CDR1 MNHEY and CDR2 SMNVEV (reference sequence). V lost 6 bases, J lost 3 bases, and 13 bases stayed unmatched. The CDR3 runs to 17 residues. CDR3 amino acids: CASSLLHGTGDHYGYTF. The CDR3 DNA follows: TGTGCCAGCAGCCTCTTGCATGGGACAGGGGATCACTATGGCTACACCTTC.

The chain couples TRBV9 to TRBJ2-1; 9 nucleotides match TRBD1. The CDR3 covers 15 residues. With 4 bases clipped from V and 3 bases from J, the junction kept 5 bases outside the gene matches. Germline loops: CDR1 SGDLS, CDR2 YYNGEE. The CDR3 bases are TGTGCCAGCAGCACGGGACAGGGAAACTACAATGAGCAGTTCTTC. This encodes CASSTGQGNYNEQFF. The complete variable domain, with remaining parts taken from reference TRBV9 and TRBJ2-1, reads DSGVTQTPKHLITATGQRVTLRCSPRSGDLSVYWYQQSLDQGLQFLIQYYNGEERAKGNILERFSAQQFPDLHSELNLSSLELGDSALYFCASSTGQGNYNEQFFGPGTRLTVL.

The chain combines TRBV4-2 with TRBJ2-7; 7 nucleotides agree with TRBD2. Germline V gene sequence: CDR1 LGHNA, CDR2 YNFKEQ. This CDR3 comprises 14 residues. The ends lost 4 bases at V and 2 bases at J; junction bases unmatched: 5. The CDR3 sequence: CASSPDAGAYEQYF. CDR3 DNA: TGTGCCAGCAGCCCTGACGCGGGGGCCTACGAGCAGTACTTC.

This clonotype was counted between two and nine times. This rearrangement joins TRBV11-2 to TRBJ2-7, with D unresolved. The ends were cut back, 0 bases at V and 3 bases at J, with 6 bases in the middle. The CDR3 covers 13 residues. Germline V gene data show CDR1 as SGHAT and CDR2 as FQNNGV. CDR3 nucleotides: TGTGCCAGCAGCTTAGAACTGATCTACGAGCAGTACTTC. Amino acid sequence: CASSLELIYEQYF.

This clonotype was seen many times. The CDR3 here is CAWRRRLAGYNEQFF. CDR3 DNA: TGTGCCTGGAGGAGAAGACTAGCGGGTTACAATGAGCAGTTCTTC. The chain recombines TRBV30 with TRBJ2-1, with 10 bases identical to TRBD2. Germline CDR1 GTSNPN, CDR2 SVGIG (reference sequence). J gave up 4 bases and V 3 bases, and 6 bases lay outside the gene matches. The CDR3 runs to 15 residues.

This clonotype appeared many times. Here the CDR3 DNA reads TGTGCCAGCAGCCCCTCGGGACTTCTCTCCTACGAGCAGTACTTC. Translated, it gives CASSPSGLLSYEQYF. The rearrangement links TRBV9 to TRBJ2-7; D is perhaps TRBD2 (6 bases). V shed 4 bases and J shed 0 bases, with 14 bases lying between them. Germline loops: CDR1 SGDLS, CDR2 YYNGEE. The CDR3 sequence is 15 residues long.

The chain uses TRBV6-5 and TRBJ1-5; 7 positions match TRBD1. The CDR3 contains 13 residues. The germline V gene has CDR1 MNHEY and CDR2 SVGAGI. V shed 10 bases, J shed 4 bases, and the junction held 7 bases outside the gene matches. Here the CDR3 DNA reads TGTGCCACCAGGGGGGGGATTAATCAGCCCCAGCATTTT. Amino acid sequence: CATRGGINQPQHF.

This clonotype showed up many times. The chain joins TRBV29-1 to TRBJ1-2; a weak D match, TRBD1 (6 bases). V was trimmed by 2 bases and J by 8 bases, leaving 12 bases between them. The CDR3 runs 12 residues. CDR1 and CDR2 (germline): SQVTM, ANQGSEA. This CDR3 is CSVENPGVGYTF. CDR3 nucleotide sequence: TGCAGCGTTGAAAACCCAGGGGTCGGCTACACCTTC.

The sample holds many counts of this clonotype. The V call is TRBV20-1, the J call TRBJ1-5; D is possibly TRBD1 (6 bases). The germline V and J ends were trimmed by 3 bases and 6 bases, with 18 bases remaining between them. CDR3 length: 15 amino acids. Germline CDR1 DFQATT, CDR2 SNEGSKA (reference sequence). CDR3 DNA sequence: TGCAGTGCTAGTCCTGTAGTGGGGGGCCCTCAGCCCCAGCATTTT. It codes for CSASPVVGGPQPQHF.

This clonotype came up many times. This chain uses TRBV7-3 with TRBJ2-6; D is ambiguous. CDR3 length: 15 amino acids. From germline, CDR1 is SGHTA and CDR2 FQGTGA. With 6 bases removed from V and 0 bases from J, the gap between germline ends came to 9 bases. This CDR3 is CASSPQDSGANVLTF. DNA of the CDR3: TGTGCCAGCAGTCCTCAGGACTCTGGGGCCAACGTCCTGACTTTC.

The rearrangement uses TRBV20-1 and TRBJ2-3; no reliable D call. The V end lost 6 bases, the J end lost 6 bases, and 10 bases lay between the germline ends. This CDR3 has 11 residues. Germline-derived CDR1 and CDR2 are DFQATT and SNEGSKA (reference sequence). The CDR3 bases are TGCAGTGCCCTGACGAGGGATACGCAGTATTTT. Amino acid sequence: CSALTRDTQYF.

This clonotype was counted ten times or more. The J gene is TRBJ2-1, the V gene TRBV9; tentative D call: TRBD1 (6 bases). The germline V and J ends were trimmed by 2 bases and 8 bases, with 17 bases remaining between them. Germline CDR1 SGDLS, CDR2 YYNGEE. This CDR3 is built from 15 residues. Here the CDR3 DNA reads TGTGCCAGCAGCGTCAGGGGCCCGCAGGAATATGAGCAGTTCTTC. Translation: CASSVRGPQEYEQFF.